This T cell receptor (beta chain) was recorded in a study of control samples from healthy donors and cancer patients. J lost 3 bases, V lost 4 bases, and 1 base had no gene match. CDR3 size: 14 residues. Germline V gives CDR1 SGHAT, CDR2 FQNNGV. Data came from immunoSEQ multiplex PCR; TCRdb stores just in-frame clones and leaves some out. The profile shows 150,000 to 200,000 clones, around 90% of them singletons. The sequencing input was blood. This clonotype was sampled from a woman in her 40s in good health. J is TRBJ1-2 and V is TRBV11-2, with TRBD1 matching 11 bases. The CDR3, as DNA: TGTGCCAGCAGCTGGACAGGGGGCGACTATGGCTACACCTTC. Its protein product is CASSWTGGDYGYTF.